The 15 T cell receptor beta chains below all came from one sample that was sequenced in a study of cytomegalovirus exposure and HLA in healthy donors. Both 60 Vbeta primers and 13 Jbeta primers went into the PCR. Produced via immunoSEQ multiplex PCR; TCRdb's table is partial and in-frame only. The table lists approximately 180,000 clones, about 69% of them singletons. The sequenced material came from PBMCs. The receptors come from a male donor in good health and CMV-seronegative.

The chain carries TRBV27 and TRBJ1-1; TRBD1 matches 7 bases. V lost 5 bases to trimming and J lost 2 bases; unmatched junction nucleotides: 5. CDR1 and CDR2 from the germline V gene are MNHEY and SMNVEV (reference sequence). The CDR3 has 14 residues. DNA of the CDR3: TGTGCCAGCAGTCCCGGGACAGCTAACACTGAAGCTTTCTTT. Translated: CASSPGTANTEAFF.

There are a few counts of this clone. V gene TRBV6-4 combines with J gene TRBJ2-3; 9 bases agree with TRBD2. The CDR3 is 15 residues long. V trimming: 4 bases; J trimming: 5 bases; junction bases outside the gene matches: 7. Germline-derived CDR1 and CDR2 are MRHNA and SNTAGT. CDR3 coding DNA: TGTGCCAGCAGTGGCAGCGGGGGGAGTGGAGATACGCAGTATTTT. It encodes CASSGSGGSGDTQYF.

The chain employs TRBV5-1 and TRBJ2-7, with D hard to call. The germline V gene has CDR1 SGHRS and CDR2 YFSETQ. The CDR3 sequence is 14 residues long. V shed 0 bases and J shed 0 bases, with 7 bases lying between them. Written as DNA, the CDR3 is TGCGCCAGCAGCTTGGCCGACATCTCCTACGAGCAGTACTTC. This codes for CASSLADISYEQYF.

V is TRBV6-5 and J is TRBJ2-7; D possibly corresponds to TRBD1 (6 bases). This CDR3 comprises 14 residues. Germline lookup yields CDR1 MNHEY and CDR2 SVGAGI. V gave up 4 bases and J gave up 3 bases, with 13 bases separating them. The CDR3 nucleotides read TGTGCCAGCAGTTCCCCCACAGGGCGCTACGAGCAGTACTTC. This gives the protein CASSSPTGRYEQYF.

The V call is TRBV30, the J call TRBJ1-3; D unclear. The CDR3 consists of 14 residues. Germline V lookup: CDR1 GTSNPN, CDR2 SVGIG (reference sequence). The germline V and J ends were trimmed by 1 base and 0 bases, with 7 bases remaining between them. The CDR3 sequence: CAWSGGISGNTIYF. CDR3 in DNA: TGTGCCTGGAGTGGAGGGATCTCTGGAAACACCATATATTTT. The variable domain in full, completed from reference TRBV30 and TRBJ1-3, reads SQTIHQWPATLVQPVGSPLSLECTVEGTSNPNLYWYRQAAGRGLQLLFYSVGIGQISSEVPQNLSASRPQDRQFILSSKKLLLSDSGFYLCAWSGGISGNTIYFGEGSWLTVV.

The rearrangement links TRBV28 to TRBJ2-1, with D perhaps matching TRBD2 (6 bases). CDR1 and CDR2 from the germline V gene are MDHEN and SYDVKM. The CDR3 is 17 residues long. Deletions cut 5 bases from V and 4 bases from J, with 21 bases between. The CDR3 region is CASSPGRLGRWYNEQFF. For the CDR3, the DNA is TGTGCCAGCAGTCCTGGGAGGCTCGGGAGATGGTACAATGAGCAGTTCTTC. The variable domain in full, completed from reference TRBV28 and TRBJ2-1, reads DVKVTQSSRYLVKRTGEKVFLECVQDMDHENMFWYRQDPGLGLRLIYFSYDVKMKEKGDIPEGYSVSREKKERFSLILESASTNQTSMYLCASSPGRLGRWYNEQFFGPGTRLTVL.

This sequence joins TRBV6-6 and TRBJ2-1; TRBD1 agrees at 10 bases. Germline V gene sequence: CDR1 MNHNY, CDR2 SVGAGI (reference sequence). J gave up 6 bases and V 6 bases, and 11 bases lay outside the gene matches. This CDR3 is 16 amino acids long. The CDR3 here is CASSGAGTGVGNEQFF. DNA of the CDR3: TGTGCCAGCAGCGGCGCCGGGACAGGGGTCGGCAATGAGCAGTTCTTC.

The V and J genes are TRBV6-6 and TRBJ1-3, with D perhaps matching TRBD1 (6 bases). Trimming shortened V by 6 bases and J by 7 bases, and 16 bases separated the two germline ends. Germline V gene data show CDR1 as MNHNY and CDR2 as SVGAGI (reference sequence). There are 14 residues in the CDR3. This CDR3 is CASSPGQTGNTIYF. CDR3 DNA sequence: TGTGCCAGCAGCCCCGGACAGACCGGGAACACCATATATTTT.

The rearrangement links TRBV7-2 to TRBJ1-4, with 7 bases that match TRBD1. The germline V gene has CDR1 SGHTA and CDR2 FQGNSA. The CDR3 totals 14 residues. V lost 6 bases, J lost 5 bases, and 6 bases stayed unmatched. CDR3 in DNA: TGTGCCAGCAGTTTTCGACAGGGAAATGAAAAACTGTTTTTT. It yields the protein CASSFRQGNEKLFF.

The V and J genes are TRBV19 and TRBJ2-1; tentative D call: TRBD2 (6 bases). V dropped 6 bases and J dropped 6 bases, with 15 bases sitting between them. The CDR3 consists of 14 residues. CDR1 and CDR2 from the germline V gene are LNHDA and SQIVND (reference sequence). CDR3 nucleotide sequence: TGTGCCAGTAGGATGTCCGGGGGTCCCAATGAGCAGTTCTTC. Its protein product is CASRMSGGPNEQFF.

The chain recombines TRBV9 with TRBJ2-1; 7 bases map to TRBD2. With V trimmed by 4 bases and J by 6 bases, 13 bases remained unmatched. CDR3 length: 16 amino acids. CDR1 and CDR2 (germline): SGDLS, YYNGEE. CDR3 DNA sequence: TGTGCCAGCAGCCCACGGATTGCGGGAGTGGGCAATGAGCAGTTCTTC. It specifies CASSPRIAGVGNEQFF.

The V call is TRBV18, the J call TRBJ1-4; D not resolved. The CDR3 runs to 14 residues. Trimming stripped 6 bases from V and 4 bases from J, with 12 bases between. CDR1 is KGHSH and CDR2 is LQKENI in the germline V gene. The CDR3 spells CASSSPEDNEKLFF. CDR3 nucleotide sequence: TGTGCCAGCTCCTCACCTGAGGATAATGAAAAACTGTTTTTT. Full variable domain (outside the CDR3, taken from reference TRBV18 and TRBJ1-4): NAGVMQNPRHLVRRRGQEARLRCSPMKGHSHVYWYRQLPEEGLKFMVYLQKENIIDESGMPKERFSAEFPKEGPSILRIQQVVRGDSAAYFCASSSPEDNEKLFFGSGTQLSVL.

Only a few counts were recorded for this clone. The chain joins TRBV28 to TRBJ1-5; 7 positions agree with TRBD1. Germline loops: CDR1 MDHEN, CDR2 SYDVKM. The CDR3 covers 14 residues. Germline trimming cut 4 bases from V and 6 bases from J; bases unmatched to any gene: 6. This chain's CDR3 is CASSSPPGGQPQHF. In DNA, the CDR3 is TGTGCCAGCAGTTCCCCTCCAGGGGGTCAGCCCCAGCATTTT.

J is TRBJ1-6 and V is TRBV25-1; TRBD1 is a possible D gene (6 bases). Trimming removed 6 bases at V and 9 bases at J, with 15 bases between. This CDR3 is 14 amino acids long. Germline V gene sequence: CDR1 MGHDK, CDR2 SYGVNS. CDR3 region: CASSPRGGVSPLHF. In nucleotides, the CDR3 is TGTGCCAGCAGCCCGAGGGGGGGGGTTTCACCCCTCCACTTT.

This sequence joins TRBV30 and TRBJ1-5; D unclear. The ends were cut back, 4 bases at V and 0 bases at J, with 7 bases in the middle. Germline V gene lookup returns CDR1 GTSNPN and CDR2 SVGIG (reference sequence). This CDR3 is built from 13 residues. As DNA, the CDR3 is TGTGCCTGGACAGCGTATAGCAATCAGCCCCAGCATTTT. Translated, it gives CAWTAYSNQPQHF.